A selection of T cell receptor beta chains follows, all from one sample in a study of radiotherapy plus CTLA-4 blockade in lung cancer. Assay: immunoSEQ multiplex PCR; the TCRdb copy retains only in-frame clones and omits some. In the table there are about 91,000 clones, about 78% of which are singletons. The input for sequencing was peripheral blood, taken from a patient treated with radiotherapy plus ipilimumab. The receptors derive from a human donor with non-small cell lung cancer that progressed on radiotherapy plus ipilimumab. Both conserved end residues are part of each CDR3. Each record gives: J gene, V gene, CDR3 protein.

>TRBJ1-1|TRBV28
CASSPEGAGAFF
>TRBJ1-1|TRBV27
CASSVSGTPGEAFF
>TRBJ1-3|TRBV4-1
CASSQGTAKNTIYF
>TRBJ1-1|TRBV4-1
CASSLTQGLNTEAFF
>TRBJ2-6|TRBV7-9
CASSLNRRPLNGANVLTF
>TRBJ2-1|TRBV6-5
CASSYRDGNEQFF
>TRBJ2-2|TRBV5-1
CASSLQGLGGELFF
>TRBJ1-5|TRBV7-3
CASSLILRSTRWGDQPQHF
>TRBJ2-1|TRBV7-9
CASSPLALGPSGLNEQFF
>TRBJ1-2|TRBV29-1
CSVEEPRTGGYYGYTF
>TRBJ2-5|TRBV5-1
CASSFTADRGQETQYF
>TRBJ2-3|TRBV5-1
CARSLAPGGGPDTQYF
>TRBJ2-5|TRBV5-5
CASSLGEGRQETQYF
>TRBJ2-2|TRBV6-1
CASRGGGRTGELFF
>TRBJ1-5|TRBV2
CASSERQVNSNQPQHF
>TRBJ2-3|TRBV11-1
CASSPGVGATTDTQYF
>TRBJ2-6|TRBV27
CASSLLGGFSGANVLTF
>TRBJ2-3|TRBV21-1
CASSTPTSGAQGDTQYF
>TRBJ2-3|TRBV7-2
CASSLRGGGATDTQYF
>TRBJ1-1|TRBV29-1
CSGGPMNTEAFF
>TRBJ2-1|TRBV7-6
CASSWTDRANEQFF
>TRBJ2-5|TRBV5-1
CASSPLAGVRQETQYF
>TRBJ1-2|TRBV28
CASSSSGEGYTF
>TRBJ2-7|TRBV16
CASSQSTTGPNWEQYF
>TRBJ1-1|TRBV9
CASSVVSANTEAFF
>TRBJ2-3|TRBV7-9
CASSPQLAGGRTDTQYF
>TRBJ1-2|TRBV6-5
CASSYSITGTYGYTF
>TRBJ1-5|TRBV2
CASMLRPHNQPQHF
>TRBJ2-3|TRBV4-2
CASSKTRISGTDTQYF
>TRBJ2-2|TRBV10-3
CAISARGAPTGELFF
>TRBJ2-1|TRBV11-2
CASSAGLVAEQFF
>TRBJ2-6|TRBV2
CASSRPPDFAGANVLTF
>TRBJ2-2|TRBV7-3
CASSSEGSPGELFF
>TRBJ2-5|TRBV20-1
CSASDGETQYF
>TRBJ1-2|TRBV2
CASSVRASSGYTF